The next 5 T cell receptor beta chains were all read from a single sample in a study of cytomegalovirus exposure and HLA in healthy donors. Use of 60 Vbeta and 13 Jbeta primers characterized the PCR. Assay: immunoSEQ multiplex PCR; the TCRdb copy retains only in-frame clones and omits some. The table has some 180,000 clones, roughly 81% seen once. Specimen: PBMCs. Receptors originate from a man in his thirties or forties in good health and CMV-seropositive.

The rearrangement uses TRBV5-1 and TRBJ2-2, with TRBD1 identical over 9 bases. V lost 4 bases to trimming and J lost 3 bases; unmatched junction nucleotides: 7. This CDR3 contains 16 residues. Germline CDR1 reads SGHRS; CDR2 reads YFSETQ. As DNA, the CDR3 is TGCGCCAGCAGCGAACAGGGGGCCTCGGACACCGGGGAGCTGTTTTTT. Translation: CASSEQGASDTGELFF.

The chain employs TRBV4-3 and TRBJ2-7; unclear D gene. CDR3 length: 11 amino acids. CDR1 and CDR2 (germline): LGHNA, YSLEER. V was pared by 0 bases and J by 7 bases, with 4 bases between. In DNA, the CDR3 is TGCGCCAGCAGCCAAGACTGGGAGCAGTACGTC. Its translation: CASSQDWEQYV.

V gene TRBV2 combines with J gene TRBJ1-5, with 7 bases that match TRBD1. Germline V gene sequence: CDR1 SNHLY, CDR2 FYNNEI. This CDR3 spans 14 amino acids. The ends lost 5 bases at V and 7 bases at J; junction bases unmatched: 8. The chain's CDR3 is CASSQETGRQPQHF. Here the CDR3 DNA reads TGTGCCAGCAGTCAAGAGACAGGGCGGCAGCCCCAGCATTTT.

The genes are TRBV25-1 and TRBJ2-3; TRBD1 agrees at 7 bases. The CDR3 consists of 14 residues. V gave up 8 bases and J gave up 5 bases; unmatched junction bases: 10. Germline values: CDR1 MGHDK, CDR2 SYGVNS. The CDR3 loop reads CASSRTGREDTQYF. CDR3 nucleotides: TGTGCCAGCTCAAGGACAGGCCGAGAAGATACGCAGTATTTT.

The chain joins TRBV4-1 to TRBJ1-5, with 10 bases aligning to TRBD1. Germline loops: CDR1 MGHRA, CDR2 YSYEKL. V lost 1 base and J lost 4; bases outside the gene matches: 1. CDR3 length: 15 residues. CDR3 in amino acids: CASSQGTGGNQPQHF. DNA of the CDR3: TGCGCCAGCAGCCAAGGGACAGGGGGAAATCAGCCCCAGCATTTT.